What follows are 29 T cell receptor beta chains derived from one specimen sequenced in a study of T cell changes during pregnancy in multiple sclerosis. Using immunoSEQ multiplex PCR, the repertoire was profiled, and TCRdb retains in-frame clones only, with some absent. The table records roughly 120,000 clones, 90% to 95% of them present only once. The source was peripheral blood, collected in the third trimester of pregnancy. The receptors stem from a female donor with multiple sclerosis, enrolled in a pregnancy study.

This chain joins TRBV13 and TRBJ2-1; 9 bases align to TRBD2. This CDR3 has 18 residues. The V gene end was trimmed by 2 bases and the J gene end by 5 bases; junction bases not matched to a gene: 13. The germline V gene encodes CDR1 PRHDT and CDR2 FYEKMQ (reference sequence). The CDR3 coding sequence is TGTGCCAGCAGCTTATCTTCTCCGCTAGCGGGGAATGACAATGAGCAGTTCTTC. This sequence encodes CASSLSSPLAGNDNEQFF.

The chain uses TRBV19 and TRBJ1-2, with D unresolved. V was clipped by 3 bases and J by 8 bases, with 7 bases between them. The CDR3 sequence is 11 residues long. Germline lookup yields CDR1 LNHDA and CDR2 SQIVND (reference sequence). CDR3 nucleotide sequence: TGTGCCAGTAGTATCGCGGGAGGCTACACCTTC. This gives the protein CASSIAGGYTF.

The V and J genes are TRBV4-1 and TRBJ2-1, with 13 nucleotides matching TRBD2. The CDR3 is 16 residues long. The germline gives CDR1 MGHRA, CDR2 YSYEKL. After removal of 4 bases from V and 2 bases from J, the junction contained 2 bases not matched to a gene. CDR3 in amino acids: CASSLGTSGTYNEQFF. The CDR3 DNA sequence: TGCGCCAGCAGCCTCGGGACTAGCGGGACCTACAATGAGCAGTTCTTC.

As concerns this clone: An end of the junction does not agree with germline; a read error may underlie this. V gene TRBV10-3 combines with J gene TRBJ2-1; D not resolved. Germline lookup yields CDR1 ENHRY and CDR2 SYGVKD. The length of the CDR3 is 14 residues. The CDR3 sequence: CAISESISYNELFF. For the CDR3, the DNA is TGTGCCATCAGTGAGTCGATTAGCTACAATGAGCTGTTCTTC.

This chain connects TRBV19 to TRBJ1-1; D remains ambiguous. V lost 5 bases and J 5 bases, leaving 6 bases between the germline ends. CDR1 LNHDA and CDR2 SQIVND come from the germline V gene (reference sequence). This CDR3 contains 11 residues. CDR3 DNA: TGTGCCAGTAGTTTTTATACTGAAGCTTTCTTT. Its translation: CASSFYTEAFF.

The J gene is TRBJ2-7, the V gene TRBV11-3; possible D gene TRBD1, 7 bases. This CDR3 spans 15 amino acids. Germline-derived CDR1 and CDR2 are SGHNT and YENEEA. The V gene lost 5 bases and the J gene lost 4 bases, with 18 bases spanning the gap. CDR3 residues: CASSRGLAPGYEQYF. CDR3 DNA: TGTGCCAGCAGCAGGGGGCTAGCGCCCGGGTACGAGCAGTACTTC.

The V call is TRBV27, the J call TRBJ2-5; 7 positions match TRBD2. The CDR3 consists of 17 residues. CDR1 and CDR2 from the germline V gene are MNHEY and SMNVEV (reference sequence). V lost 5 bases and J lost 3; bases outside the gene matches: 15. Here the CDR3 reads CASSPQRGRVGKETQYF. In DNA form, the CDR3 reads TGTGCCAGCAGTCCCCAGCGGGGAAGGGTGGGTAAAGAGACCCAGTACTTC.

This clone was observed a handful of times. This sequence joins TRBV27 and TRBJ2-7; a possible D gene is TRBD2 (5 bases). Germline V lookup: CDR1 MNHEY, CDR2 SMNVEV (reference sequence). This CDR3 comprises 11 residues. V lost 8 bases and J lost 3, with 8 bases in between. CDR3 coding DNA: TGTGCCAGCGGCGACTACTACGAGCAGTACTTC. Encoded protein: CASGDYYEQYF.

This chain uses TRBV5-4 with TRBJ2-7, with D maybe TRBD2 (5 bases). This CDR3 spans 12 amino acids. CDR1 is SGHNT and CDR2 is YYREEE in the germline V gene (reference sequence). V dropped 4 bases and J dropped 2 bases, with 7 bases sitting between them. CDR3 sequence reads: CASSRGAYEQYF. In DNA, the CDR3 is TGTGCCAGCAGCCGGGGAGCCTACGAGCAGTACTTC. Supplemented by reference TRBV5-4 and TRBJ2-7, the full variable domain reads ETGVTQSPTHLIKTRGQQVTLRCSSQSGHNTVSWYQQALGQGPQFIFQYYREEENGRGNFPPRFSGLQFPNYSSELNVNALELDDSALYLCASSRGAYEQYFGPGTRLTVT.

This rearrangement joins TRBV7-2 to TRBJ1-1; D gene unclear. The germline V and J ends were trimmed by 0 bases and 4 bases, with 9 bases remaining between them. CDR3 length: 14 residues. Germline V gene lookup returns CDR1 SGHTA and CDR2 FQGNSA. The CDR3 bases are TGTGCCAGCAGCTTAGCAAAGAGTGGCACTGAAGCTTTCTTT. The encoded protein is CASSLAKSGTEAFF.

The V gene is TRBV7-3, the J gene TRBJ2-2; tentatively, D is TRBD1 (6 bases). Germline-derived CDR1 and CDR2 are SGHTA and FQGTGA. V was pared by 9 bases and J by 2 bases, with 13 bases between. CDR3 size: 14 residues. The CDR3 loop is CASKTGPNTGELFF. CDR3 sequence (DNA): TGTGCCAGTAAAACAGGGCCTAACACCGGGGAGCTGTTTTTT.

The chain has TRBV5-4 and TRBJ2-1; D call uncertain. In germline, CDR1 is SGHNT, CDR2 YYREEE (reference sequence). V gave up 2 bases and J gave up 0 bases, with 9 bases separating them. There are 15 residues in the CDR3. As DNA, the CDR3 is TGTGCCAGCAGCTTTAACTACGACTCCTACAATGAGCAGTTCTTC. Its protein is CASSFNYDSYNEQFF.

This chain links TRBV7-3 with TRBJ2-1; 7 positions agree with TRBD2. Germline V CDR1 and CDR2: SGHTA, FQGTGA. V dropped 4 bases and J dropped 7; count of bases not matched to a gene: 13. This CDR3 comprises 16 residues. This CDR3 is CASSSPLGGSLNEQFF. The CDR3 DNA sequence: TGTGCCAGCAGCTCCCCTTTAGGCGGGAGTCTAAATGAGCAGTTCTTC. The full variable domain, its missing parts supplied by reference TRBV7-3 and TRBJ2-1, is GAGVSQTPSNKVTEKGKYVELRCDPISGHTALYWYRQSLGQGPEFLIYFQGTGAADDSGLPNDRFFAVRPEGSVSTLKIQRTERGDSAVYLCASSSPLGGSLNEQFFGPGTRLTVL.

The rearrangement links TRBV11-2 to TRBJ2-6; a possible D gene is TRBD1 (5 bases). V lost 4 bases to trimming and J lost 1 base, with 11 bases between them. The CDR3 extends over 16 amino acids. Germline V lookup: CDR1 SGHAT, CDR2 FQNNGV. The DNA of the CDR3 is TGTGCCAGCAGCTCCCAGACAGTGTCTGGGGCCAACGTCCTGACTTTC. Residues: CASSSQTVSGANVLTF.

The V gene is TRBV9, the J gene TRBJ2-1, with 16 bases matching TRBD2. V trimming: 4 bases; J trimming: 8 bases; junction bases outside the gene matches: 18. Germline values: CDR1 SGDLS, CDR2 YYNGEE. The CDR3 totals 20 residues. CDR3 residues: CASSLTSPGTSGRAYDEQFF. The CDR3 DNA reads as TGTGCCAGCAGCCTCACCAGTCCCGGGACTAGCGGGAGGGCCTATGATGAGCAGTTCTTC.

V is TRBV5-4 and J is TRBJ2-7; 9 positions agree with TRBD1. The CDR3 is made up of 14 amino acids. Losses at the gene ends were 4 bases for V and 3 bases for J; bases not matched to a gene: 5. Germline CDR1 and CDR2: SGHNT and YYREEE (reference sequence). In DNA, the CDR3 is TGTGCCAGCAGCGGACCGGGACAGGGCTACGAGCAGTACTTC. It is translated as CASSGPGQGYEQYF. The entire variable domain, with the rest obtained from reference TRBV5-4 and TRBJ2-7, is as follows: ETGVTQSPTHLIKTRGQQVTLRCSSQSGHNTVSWYQQALGQGPQFIFQYYREEENGRGNFPPRFSGLQFPNYSSELNVNALELDDSALYLCASSGPGQGYEQYFGPGTRLTVT.

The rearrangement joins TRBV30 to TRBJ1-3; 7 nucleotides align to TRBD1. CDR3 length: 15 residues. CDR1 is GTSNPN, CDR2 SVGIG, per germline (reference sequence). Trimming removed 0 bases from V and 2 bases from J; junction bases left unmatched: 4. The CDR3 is CAWSVKGATGNTIYF. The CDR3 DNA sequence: TGTGCCTGGAGTGTAAAGGGGGCGACTGGAAACACCATATATTTT.

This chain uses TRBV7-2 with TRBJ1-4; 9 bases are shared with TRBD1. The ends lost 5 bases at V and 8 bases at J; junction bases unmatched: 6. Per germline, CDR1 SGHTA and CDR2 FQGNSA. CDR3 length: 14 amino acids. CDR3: CASSPTGGGEKLFF. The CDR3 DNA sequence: TGTGCCAGCAGCCCGACAGGGGGTGGGGAAAAACTGTTTTTT.

CDR3 coding DNA: TGTGCCAGCAGCTTAGGGTCAACAGCTGGAAACACCATATATTTT. It encodes CASSLGSTAGNTIYF. This rearrangement joins TRBV11-2 to TRBJ1-3; no reliable D call. V lost 1 base and J lost 2, with 9 bases in between. The CDR3 totals 15 residues. The germline gives CDR1 SGHAT, CDR2 FQNNGV.

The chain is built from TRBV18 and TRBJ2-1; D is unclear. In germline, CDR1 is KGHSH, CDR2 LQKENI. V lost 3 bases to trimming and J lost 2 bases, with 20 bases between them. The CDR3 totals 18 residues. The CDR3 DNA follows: TGTGCCAGCTCACCCCTAAACCCAGGTAGGATAACCTACAATGAGCAGTTCTTC. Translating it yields CASSPLNPGRITYNEQFF.

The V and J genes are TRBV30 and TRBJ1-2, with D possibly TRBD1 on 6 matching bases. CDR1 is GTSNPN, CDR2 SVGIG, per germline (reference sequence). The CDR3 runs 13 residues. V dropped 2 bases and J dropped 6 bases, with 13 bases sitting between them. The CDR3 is CAWSLQGKNGYTF. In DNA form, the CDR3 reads TGTGCCTGGAGTTTACAGGGAAAGAATGGCTACACCTTC.

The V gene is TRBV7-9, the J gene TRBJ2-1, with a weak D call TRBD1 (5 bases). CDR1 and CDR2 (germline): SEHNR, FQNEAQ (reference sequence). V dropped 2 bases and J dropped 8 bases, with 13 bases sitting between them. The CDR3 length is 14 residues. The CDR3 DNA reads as TGTGCCAGCAGCTTATCCAGGTTAGGGGATGAGCAGTTCTTC. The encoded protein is CASSLSRLGDEQFF.

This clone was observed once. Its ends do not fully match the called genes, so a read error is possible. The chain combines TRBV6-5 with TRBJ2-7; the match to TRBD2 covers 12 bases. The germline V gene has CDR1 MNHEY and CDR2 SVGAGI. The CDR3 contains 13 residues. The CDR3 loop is CASSYWLAGGLNF. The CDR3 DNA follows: TGTGCCAGCAGTTACTGGCTAGCGGGAGGGTTGAACTTC.

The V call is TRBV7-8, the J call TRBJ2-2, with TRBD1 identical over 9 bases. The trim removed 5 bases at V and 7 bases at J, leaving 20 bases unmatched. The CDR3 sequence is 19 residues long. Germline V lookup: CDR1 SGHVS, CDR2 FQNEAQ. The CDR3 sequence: CASSPGLGPGTGSDGELFF. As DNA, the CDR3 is TGTGCCAGCAGCCCAGGTTTAGGGCCCGGGACAGGGAGCGACGGGGAGCTGTTTTTT.

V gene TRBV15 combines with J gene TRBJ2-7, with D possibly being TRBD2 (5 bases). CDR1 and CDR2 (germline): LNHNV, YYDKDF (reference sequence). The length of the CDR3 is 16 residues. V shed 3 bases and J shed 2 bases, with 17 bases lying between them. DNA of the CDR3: TGTGCCACCAGCAGCCCCTCGGCGGGCCGTCCCTACGAGCAGTACTTC. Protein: CATSSPSAGRPYEQYF.

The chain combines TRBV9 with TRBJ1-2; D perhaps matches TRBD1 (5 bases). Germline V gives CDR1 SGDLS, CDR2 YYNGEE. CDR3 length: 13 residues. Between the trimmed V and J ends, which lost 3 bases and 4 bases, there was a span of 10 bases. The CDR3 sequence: CASSAAGGYGYTF. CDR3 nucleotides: TGTGCCAGCAGCGCTGCGGGGGGCTATGGCTACACCTTC.

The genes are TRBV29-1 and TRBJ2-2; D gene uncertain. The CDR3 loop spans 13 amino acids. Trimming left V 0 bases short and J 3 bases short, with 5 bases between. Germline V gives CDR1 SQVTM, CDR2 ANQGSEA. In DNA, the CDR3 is TGCAGCGTTGAAGAGTCGTACACCGGGGAGCTGTTTTTT. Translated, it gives CSVEESYTGELFF.

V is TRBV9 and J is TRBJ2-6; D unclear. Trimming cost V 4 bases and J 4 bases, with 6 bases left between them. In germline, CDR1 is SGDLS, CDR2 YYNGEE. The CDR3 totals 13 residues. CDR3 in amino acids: CASSPSGANVLTF. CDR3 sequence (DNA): TGTGCCAGCAGCCCTTCGGGGGCCAACGTCCTGACTTTC.

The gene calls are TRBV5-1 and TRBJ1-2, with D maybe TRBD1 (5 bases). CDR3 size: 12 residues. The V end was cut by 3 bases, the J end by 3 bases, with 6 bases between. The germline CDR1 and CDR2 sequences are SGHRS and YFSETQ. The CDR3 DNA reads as TGCGCCAGCAGCTCGACAGACTATGGCTACACCTTC. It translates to CASSSTDYGYTF.